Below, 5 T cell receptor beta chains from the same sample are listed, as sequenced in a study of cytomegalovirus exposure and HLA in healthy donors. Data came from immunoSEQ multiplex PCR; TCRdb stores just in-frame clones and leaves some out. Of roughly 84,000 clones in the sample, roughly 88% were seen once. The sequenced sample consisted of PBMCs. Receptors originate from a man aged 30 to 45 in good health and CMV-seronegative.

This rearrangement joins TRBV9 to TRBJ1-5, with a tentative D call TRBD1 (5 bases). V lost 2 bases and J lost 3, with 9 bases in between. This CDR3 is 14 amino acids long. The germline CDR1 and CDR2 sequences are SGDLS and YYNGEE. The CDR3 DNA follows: TGTGCCAGCAGCGTCGGGACTACCAATCAGCCCCAGCATTTT. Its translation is CASSVGTTNQPQHF.

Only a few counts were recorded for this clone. The CDR3 loop reads CASSLVLASEQFF. CDR3 nucleotide sequence: TGTGCCAGCAGCTTAGTCCTAGCCAGCGAGCAGTTCTTC. The V gene is TRBV7-3, the J gene TRBJ2-1; possibly TRBD2 for D (5 bases). The ends were cut back, 2 bases at V and 10 bases at J, with 12 bases in the middle. This CDR3 region has 13 residues. The germline V gene has CDR1 SGHTA and CDR2 FQGTGA.

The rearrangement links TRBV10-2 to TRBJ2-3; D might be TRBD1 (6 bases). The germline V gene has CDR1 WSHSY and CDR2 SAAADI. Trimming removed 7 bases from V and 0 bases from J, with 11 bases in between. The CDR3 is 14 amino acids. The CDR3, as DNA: TGCGCCAGCAAGGGGGTTGGCAGCACAGATACGCAGTATTTT. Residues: CASKGVGSTDTQYF.

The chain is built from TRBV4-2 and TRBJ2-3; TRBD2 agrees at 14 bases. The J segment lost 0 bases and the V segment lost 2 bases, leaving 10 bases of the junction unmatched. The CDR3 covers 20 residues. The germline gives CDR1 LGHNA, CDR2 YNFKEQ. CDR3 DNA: TGTGCCAGCAGCCAACACACCGGGACTAGCGGGGGCCATAGCACAGATACGCAGTATTTT. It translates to CASSQHTGTSGGHSTDTQYF.

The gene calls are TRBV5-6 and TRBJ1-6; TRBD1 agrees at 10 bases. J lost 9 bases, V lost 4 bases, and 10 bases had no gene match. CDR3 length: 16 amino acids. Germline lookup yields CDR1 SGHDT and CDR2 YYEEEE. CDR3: CASSEPGTGEVSPLHF. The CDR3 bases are TGTGCCAGCAGCGAGCCCGGGACAGGGGAGGTTTCACCCCTCCACTTT.